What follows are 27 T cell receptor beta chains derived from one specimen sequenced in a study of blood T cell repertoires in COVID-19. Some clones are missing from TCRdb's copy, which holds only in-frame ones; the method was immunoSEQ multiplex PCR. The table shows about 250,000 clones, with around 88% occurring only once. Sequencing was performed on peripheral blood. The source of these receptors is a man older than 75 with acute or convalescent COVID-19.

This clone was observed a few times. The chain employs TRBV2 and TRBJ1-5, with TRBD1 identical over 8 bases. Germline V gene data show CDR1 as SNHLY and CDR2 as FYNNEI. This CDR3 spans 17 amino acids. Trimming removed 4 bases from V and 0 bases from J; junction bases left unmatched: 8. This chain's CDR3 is CASSVRGTGRSNQPQHF. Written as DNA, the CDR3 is TGTGCCAGCAGTGTCAGGGGGACAGGTCGTAGCAATCAGCCCCAGCATTTT.

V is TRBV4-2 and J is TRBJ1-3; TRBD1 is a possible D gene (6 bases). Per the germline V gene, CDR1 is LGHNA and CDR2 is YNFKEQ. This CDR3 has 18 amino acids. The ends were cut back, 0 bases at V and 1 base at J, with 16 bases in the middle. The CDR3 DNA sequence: TGTGCCAGCAGCCAAGAATTGGCGACAGGATTATCTGGAAACACCATATATTTT. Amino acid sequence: CASSQELATGLSGNTIYF.

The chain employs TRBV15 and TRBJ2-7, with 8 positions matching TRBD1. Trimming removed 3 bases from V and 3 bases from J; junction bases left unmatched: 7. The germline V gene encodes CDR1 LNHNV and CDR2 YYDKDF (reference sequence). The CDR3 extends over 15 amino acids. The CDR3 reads CATSSPRTGSYEQYF. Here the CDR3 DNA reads TGTGCCACCAGCAGCCCCCGGACAGGGAGCTACGAGCAGTACTTC.

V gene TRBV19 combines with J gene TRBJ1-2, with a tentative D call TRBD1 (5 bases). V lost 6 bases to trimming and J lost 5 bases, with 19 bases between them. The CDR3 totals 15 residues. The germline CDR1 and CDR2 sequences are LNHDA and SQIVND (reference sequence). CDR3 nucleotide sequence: TGTGCCAGTAGCGTCCAAATCCAGGGATCGTATGGCTACACCTTC. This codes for CASSVQIQGSYGYTF.

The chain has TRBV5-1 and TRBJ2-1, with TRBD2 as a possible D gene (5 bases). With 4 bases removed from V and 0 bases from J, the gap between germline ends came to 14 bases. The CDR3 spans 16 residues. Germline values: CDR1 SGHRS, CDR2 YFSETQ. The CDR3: CASSQARGSSYNEQFF. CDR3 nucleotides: TGCGCCAGCAGCCAAGCCCGGGGTAGCTCCTACAATGAGCAGTTCTTC.

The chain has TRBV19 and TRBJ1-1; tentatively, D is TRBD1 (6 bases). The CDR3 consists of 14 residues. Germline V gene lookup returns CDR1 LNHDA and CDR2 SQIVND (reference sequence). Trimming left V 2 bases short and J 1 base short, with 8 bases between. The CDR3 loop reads CASSIQTGNTEAFF. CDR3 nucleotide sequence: TGTGCCAGTAGTATACAGACAGGGAACACTGAAGCTTTCTTT.

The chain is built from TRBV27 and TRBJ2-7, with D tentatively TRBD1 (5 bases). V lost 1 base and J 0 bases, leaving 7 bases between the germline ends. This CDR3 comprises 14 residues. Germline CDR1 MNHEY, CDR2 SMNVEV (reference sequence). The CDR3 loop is CASSLWGSSYEQYF. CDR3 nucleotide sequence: TGTGCCAGCAGTTTATGGGGCAGCTCCTACGAGCAGTACTTC.

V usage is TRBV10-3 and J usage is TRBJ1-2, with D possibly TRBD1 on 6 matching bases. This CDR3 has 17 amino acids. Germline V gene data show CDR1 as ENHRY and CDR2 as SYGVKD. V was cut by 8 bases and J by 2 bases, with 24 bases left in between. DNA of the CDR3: TGTGCCATCTATTTTCAAGCGGCGGGGGCAACCAACTATGGCTACACCTTC. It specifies CAIYFQAAGATNYGYTF.

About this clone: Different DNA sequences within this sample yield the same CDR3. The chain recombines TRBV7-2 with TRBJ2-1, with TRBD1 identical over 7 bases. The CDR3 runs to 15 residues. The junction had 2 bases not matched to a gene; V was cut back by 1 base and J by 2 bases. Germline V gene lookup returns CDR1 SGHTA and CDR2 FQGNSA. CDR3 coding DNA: TGTGCCAGCAGCTTAGACAGGGGCCCCTACAATGAGCAGTTCTTC. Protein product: CASSLDRGPYNEQFF.

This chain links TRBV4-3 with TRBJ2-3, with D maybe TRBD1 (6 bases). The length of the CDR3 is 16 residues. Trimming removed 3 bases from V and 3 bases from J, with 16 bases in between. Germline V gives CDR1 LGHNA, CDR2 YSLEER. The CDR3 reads CASSQDTGPRTDTQYF. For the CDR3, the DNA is TGCGCCAGCAGCCAGGACACAGGGCCACGGACAGATACGCAGTATTTT.

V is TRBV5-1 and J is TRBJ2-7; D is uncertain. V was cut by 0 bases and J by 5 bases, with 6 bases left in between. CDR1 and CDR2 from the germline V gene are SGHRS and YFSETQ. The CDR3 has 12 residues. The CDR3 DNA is TGCGCCAGCAGCTTGGTTTCCAACGAGCAGTACTTC. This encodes CASSLVSNEQYF.

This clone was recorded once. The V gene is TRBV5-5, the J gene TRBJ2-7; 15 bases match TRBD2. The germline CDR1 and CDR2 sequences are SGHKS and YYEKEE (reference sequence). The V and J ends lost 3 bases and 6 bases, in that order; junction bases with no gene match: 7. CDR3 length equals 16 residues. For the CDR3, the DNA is TGTGCCAGCAGCTCCTGGACTAGCGGGAGGGCCAGCGAGCAGTACTTC. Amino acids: CASSSWTSGRASEQYF.

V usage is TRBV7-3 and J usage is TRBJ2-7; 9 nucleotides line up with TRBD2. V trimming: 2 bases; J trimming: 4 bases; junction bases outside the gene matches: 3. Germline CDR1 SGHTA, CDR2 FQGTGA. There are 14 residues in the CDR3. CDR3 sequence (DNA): TGTGCCAGCAGCTTAGCGGGAGGGCCTTACGAGCAGTACTTC. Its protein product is CASSLAGGPYEQYF.

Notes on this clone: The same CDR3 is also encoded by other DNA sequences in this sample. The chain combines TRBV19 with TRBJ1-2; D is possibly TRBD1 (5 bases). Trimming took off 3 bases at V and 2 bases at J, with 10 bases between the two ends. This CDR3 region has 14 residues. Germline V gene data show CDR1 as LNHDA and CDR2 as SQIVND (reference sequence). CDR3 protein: CASSIGRANYGYTF. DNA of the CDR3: TGTGCCAGTAGTATCGGCAGGGCGAACTATGGCTACACCTTC.

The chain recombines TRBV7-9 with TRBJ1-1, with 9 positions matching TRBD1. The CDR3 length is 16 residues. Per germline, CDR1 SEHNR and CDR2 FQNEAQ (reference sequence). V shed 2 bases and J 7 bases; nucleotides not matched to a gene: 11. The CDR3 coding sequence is TGTGCCAGCAGCTTAACCCCTATACAGGGGGCGAATGAAGCTTTCTTT. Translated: CASSLTPIQGANEAFF. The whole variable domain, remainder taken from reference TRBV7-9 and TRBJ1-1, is DTGVSQNPRHKITKRGQNVTFRCDPISEHNRLYWYRQTLGQGPEFLTYFQNEAQLEKSRLLSDRFSAERPKGSFSTLEIQRTEQGDSAMYLCASSLTPIQGANEAFFGQGTRLTVV.

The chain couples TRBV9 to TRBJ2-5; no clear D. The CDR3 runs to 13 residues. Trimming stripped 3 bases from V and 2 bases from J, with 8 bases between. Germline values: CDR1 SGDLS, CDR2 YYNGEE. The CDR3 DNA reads TGTGCCAGCAGCGGAGGCCCACAAGAGACCCAGTACTTC. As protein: CASSGGPQETQYF.

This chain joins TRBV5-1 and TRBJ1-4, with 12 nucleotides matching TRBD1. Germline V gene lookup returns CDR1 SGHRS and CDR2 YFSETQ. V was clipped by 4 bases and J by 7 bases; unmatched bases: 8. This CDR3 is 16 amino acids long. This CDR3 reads CASSTGTGGIFEKLFF. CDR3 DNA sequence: TGCGCCAGCAGCACTGGGACAGGGGGCATATTTGAAAAACTGTTTTTT.

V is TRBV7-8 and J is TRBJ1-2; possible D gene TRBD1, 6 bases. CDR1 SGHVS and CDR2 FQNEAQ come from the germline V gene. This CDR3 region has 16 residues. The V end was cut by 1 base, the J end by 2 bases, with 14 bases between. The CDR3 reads CASSLGAHGTNYGYTF. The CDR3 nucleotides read TGTGCCAGCAGCTTAGGGGCCCACGGGACAAACTATGGCTACACCTTC.

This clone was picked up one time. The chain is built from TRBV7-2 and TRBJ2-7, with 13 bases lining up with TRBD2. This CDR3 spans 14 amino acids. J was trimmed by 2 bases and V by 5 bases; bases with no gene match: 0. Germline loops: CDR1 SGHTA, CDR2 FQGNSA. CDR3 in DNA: TGTGCCAGCAGCACTAGCGGGGGGGCCTACGAGCAGTACTTC. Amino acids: CASSTSGGAYEQYF.

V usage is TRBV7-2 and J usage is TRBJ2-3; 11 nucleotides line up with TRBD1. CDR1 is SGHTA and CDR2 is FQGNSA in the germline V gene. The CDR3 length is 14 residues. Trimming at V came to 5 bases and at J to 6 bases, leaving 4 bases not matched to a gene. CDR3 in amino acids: CASSRRDRGDTQYF. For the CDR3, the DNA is TGTGCCAGCAGCCGCCGGGACAGGGGGGATACGCAGTATTTT.

For the CDR3, the DNA is TGTGCCAGCAGCTTAGACTCGAGCTCCTACAATGAGCAGTTCTTC. It specifies CASSLDSSSYNEQFF. The chain joins TRBV11-3 to TRBJ2-1; D is undetermined. Trimming pared 0 bases from V and 0 bases from J, leaving 6 bases between. CDR3 length: 15 amino acids. Germline-derived CDR1 and CDR2 are SGHNT and YENEEA. Full variable domain (missing parts from reference TRBV11-3 and TRBJ2-1): EAGVVQSPRYKIIEKKQPVAFWCNPISGHNTLYWYLQNLGQGPELLIRYENEEAVDDSQLPKDRFSAERLKGVDSTLKIQPAELGDSAVYLCASSLDSSSYNEQFFGPGTRLTVL.

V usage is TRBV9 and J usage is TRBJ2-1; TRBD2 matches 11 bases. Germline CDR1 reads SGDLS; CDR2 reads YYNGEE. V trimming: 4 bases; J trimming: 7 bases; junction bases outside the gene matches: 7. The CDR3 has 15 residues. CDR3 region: CASSLTSGSLNEQFF. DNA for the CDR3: TGTGCCAGCAGCCTAACTAGCGGGAGCCTTAATGAGCAGTTCTTC.

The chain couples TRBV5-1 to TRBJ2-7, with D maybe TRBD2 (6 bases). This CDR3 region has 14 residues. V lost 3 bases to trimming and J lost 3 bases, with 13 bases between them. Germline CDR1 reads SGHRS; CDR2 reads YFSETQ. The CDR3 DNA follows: TGCGCCAGCAGCTGGGGACTGGACGACTACGAGCAGTACTTC. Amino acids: CASSWGLDDYEQYF.

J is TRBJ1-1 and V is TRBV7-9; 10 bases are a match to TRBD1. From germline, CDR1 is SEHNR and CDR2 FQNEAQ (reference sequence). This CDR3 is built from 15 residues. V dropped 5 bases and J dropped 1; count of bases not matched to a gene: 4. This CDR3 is CASSLDRGPNTEAFF. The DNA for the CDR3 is TGTGCCAGCAGCCTCGACAGGGGGCCGAACACTGAAGCTTTCTTT.

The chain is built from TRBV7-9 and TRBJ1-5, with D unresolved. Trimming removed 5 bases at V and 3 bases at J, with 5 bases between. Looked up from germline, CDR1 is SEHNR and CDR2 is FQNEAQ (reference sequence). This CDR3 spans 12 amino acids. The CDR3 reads CASSQDNQPQHF. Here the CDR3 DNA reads TGTGCCAGCAGCCAGGACAATCAGCCCCAGCATTTT.

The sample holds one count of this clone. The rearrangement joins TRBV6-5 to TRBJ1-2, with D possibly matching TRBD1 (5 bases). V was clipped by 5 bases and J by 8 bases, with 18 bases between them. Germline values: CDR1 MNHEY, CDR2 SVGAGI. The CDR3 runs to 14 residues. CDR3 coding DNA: TGTGCCAGCAGTACTAAGGGGAGGGTCCGAGGCTACACCTTC. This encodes CASSTKGRVRGYTF.

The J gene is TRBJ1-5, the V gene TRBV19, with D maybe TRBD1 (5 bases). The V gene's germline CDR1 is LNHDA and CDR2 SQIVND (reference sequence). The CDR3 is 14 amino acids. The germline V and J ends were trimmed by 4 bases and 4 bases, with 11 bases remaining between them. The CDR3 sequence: CASSKIGVNQPQHF. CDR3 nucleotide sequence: TGTGCCAGTAGTAAAATAGGGGTTAATCAGCCCCAGCATTTT.